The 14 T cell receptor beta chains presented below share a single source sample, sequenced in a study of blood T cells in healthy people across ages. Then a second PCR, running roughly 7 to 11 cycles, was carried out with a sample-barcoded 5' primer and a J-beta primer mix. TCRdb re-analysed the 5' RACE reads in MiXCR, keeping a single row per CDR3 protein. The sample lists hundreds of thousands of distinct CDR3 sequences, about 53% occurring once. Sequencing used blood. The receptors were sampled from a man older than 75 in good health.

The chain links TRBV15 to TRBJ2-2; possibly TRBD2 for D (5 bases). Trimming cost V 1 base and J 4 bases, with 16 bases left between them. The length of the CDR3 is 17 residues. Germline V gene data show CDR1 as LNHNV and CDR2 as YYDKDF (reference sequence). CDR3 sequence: CATSRVPPGMGTGELFF. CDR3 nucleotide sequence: TGTGCCACCAGCAGAGTACCCCCGGGAATGGGCACCGGGGAGCTGTTTTTT.

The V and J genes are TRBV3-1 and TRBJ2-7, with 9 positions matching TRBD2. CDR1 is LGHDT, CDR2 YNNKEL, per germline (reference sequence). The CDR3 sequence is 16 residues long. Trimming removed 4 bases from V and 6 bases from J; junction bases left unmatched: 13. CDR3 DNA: TGTGCCAGCAGCCCTCGGGGTAGCGGGAGAAATAGCGAGCAGTACTTC. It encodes CASSPRGSGRNSEQYF.

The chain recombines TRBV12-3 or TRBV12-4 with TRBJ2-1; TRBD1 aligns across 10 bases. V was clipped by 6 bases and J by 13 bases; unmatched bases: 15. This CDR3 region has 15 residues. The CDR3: CASRWTGGGQETQFF. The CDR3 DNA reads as TGTGCCAGCAGGTGGACAGGGGGAGGACAAGAGACCCAGTTCTTC.

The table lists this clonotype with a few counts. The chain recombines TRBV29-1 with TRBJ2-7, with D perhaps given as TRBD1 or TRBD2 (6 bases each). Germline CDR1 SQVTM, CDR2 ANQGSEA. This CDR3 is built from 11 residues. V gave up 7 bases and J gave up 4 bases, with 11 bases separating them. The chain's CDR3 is CSASGAYEQYF. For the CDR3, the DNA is TGCAGCGCCTCGGGGGCTTACGAGCAGTACTTC.

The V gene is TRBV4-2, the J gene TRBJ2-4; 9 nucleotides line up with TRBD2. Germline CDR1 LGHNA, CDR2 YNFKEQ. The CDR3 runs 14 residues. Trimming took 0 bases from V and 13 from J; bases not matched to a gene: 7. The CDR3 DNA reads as TGTGCCAGCAGCCAAGATAGCGGGAGTGATGAGCAGTACTTC. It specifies CASSQDSGSDEQYF.

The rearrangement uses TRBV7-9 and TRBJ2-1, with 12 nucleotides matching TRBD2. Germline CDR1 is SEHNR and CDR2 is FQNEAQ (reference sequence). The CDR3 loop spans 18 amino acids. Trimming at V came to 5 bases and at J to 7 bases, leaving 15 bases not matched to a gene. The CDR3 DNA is TGTGCCAGCAGCCCTAAACCCCGACTAGCGGGAGTTAGGAATGAGCAGTTCTTC. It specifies CASSPKPRLAGVRNEQFF.

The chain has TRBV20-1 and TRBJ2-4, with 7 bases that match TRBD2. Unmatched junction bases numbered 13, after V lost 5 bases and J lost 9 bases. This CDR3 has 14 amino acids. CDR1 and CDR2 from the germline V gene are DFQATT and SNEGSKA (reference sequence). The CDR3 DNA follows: TGCAGTGCTGACTGGCGGGAGCAGCCTAGCATTCAGTACTTC. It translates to CSADWREQPSIQYF.

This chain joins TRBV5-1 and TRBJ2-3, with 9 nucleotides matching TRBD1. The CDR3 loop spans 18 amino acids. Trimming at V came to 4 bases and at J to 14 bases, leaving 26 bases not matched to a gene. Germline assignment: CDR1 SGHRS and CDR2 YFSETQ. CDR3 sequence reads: CASSPKGQGERGHRYAYF. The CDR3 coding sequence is TGCGCCAGCAGCCCCAAGGGACAGGGAGAGAGGGGCCACAGATACGCGTATTTT.

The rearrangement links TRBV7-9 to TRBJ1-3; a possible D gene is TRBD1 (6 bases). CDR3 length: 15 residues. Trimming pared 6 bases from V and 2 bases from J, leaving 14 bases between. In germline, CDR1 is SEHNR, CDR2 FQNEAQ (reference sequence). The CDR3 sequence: CASRNGAGAGNTIYF. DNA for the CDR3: TGTGCCAGCAGGAACGGGGCAGGGGCTGGAAACACCATATATTTT.

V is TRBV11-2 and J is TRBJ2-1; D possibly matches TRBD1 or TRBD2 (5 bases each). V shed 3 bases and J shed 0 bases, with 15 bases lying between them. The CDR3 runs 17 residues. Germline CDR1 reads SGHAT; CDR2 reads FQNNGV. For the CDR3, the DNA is TGTGCCAGCAGCTTTAGGGGAGTGAGACGCTCCTACAATGAGCAGTTCTTC. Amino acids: CASSFRGVRRSYNEQFF. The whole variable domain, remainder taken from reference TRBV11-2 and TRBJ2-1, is EAGVAQSPRYKIIEKRQSVAFWCNPISGHATLYWYQQILGQGPKLLIQFQNNGVVDDSQLPKDRFSAERLKGVDSTLKIQPAKLEDSAVYLCASSFRGVRRSYNEQFFGPGTRLTVL.

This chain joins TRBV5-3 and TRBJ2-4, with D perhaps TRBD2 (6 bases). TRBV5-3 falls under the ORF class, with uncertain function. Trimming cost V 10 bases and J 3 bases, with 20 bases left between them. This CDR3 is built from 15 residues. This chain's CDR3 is CAGGTVSLGKNIQYF. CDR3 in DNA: TGTGCCGGAGGGACCGTATCCTTAGGCAAAAACATTCAGTACTTC.

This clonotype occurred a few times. The CDR3 DNA sequence: TGCAGCGTTGAACAGGACGGGGGCTTCGAGCAGTACTTC. This translates into CSVEQDGGFEQYF. The chain links TRBV29-1 to TRBJ2-7; the D call may be TRBD1 or TRBD2 (6 bases each). Trimming removed 2 bases from V and 6 bases from J, with 14 bases in between. The V gene's germline CDR1 is SQVTM and CDR2 ANQGSEA. This CDR3 comprises 13 residues.

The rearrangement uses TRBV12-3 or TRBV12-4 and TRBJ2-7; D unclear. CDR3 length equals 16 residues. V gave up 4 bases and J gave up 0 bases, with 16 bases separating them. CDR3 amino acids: CASSSPPLLSSYEQYF. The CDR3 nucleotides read TGTGCCAGCAGTTCCCCCCCGCTCCTTTCCTCCTACGAGCAGTACTTC.

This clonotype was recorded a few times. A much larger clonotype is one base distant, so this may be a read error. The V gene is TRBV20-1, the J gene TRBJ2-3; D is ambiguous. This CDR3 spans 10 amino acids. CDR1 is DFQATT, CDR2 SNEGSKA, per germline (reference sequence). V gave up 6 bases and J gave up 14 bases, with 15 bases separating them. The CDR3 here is CSARRVDAYF. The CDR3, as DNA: TGCAGTGCACGACGGGTAGACGCGTATTTT.